These 15 T cell receptor beta chains were all obtained from the same sample, sequenced in a study of blood T cells in healthy people across ages. A second PCR, run for roughly 7 to 11 cycles, used a sample-barcoded 5' primer plus a J-beta primer mix. TCRdb re-called the 5' RACE reads with MiXCR, one entry per CDR3 protein. The sample gives approximately 810,000 distinct CDR3 sequences, under 30% of which show up once; about 18% is in the top ten. The specimen sequenced was blood. The receptors originated from a woman over 75 in good health.

Ten or more counts support this clonotype. V and J are TRBV29-1 and TRBJ2-5, with 9 bases aligning to TRBD1. This CDR3 contains 12 residues. CDR1 and CDR2 (germline): SQVTM, ANQGSEA. V lost 7 bases, J lost 4 bases, and 4 bases stayed unmatched. Here the CDR3 reads CSGDRVGETQYF. The CDR3 coding sequence is TGCAGCGGGGACAGGGTAGGAGAGACCCAGTACTTC.

The V and J genes are TRBV4-3 and TRBJ1-6; D might be TRBD1 (6 bases). With 4 bases removed from V and 7 bases from J, the gap between germline ends came to 14 bases. Looked up from germline, CDR1 is LGHNA and CDR2 is YSLEER. The CDR3 spans 15 residues. CDR3 amino acids: CASSPGARGNSPLHF. The CDR3, as DNA: TGCGCCAGCAGCCCCGGGGCAAGGGGGAATTCACCCCTCCACTTT.

This clonotype was counted many times. A single base separates this from a much larger clone, so it may be a read error. This chain joins TRBV12-3 or TRBV12-4 and TRBJ2-6, with TRBD1 identical over 9 bases. The CDR3 covers 17 residues. The CDR3 here is CASSPGTGTSGANVRTF. The DNA for the CDR3 is TGTGCCAGCAGTCCCGGGACAGGGACCTCTGGGGCCAACGTCCGGACTTTC.

The CDR3, as DNA: TGTGCCACCAGTGATTCTGGGTCACCGGGGGACGAGCAGTACTTC. Its protein is CATSDSGSPGDEQYF. The rearrangement joins TRBV24-1 to TRBJ2-7; perhaps TRBD2 as D (6 bases). The germline CDR1 and CDR2 sequences are KGHDR and SFDVKD. This CDR3 spans 15 amino acids. Trimming left V 2 bases short and J 5 bases short, with 15 bases between.

The V gene is TRBV27, the J gene TRBJ2-6; 9 bases map to TRBD1. Germline V lookup: CDR1 MNHEY, CDR2 SMNVEV (reference sequence). The CDR3 consists of 19 residues. After removal of 2 bases from V and 1 base from J, the junction contained 9 bases not matched to a gene. CDR3 DNA: TGTGCCAGCAGTTTAGGGGGACAGGGATCCCTTTCTGGGGCCAACGTCCTGACTTTC. Its translation: CASSLGGQGSLSGANVLTF.

The chain employs TRBV4-2 and TRBJ2-7; 9 bases map to TRBD1. The germline V gene has CDR1 LGHNA and CDR2 YNFKEQ. The V and J ends lost 0 bases and 10 bases, in that order; junction bases with no gene match: 19. The CDR3 spans 18 residues. In DNA form, the CDR3 reads TGTGCCAGCAGCCAAGAAGGGACAGGGATCTTGGGTCAAGGGGCCCAGTACTTC. It codes for CASSQEGTGILGQGAQYF.

V gene TRBV19 combines with J gene TRBJ2-1; TRBD1 agrees at 8 bases. The CDR3 length is 16 residues. Germline loops: CDR1 LNHDA, CDR2 SQIVND (reference sequence). With 6 bases clipped from V and 6 bases from J, the junction kept 13 bases outside the gene matches. The CDR3 coding sequence is TGTGCCAGTAGGAGTCCTGGACAGGGCTCAGGCAATGAGCAGTTCTTC. Amino acids: CASRSPGQGSGNEQFF.

This rearrangement joins TRBV25-1 to TRBJ2-2; tentative D call: TRBD1 (6 bases). This CDR3 is 14 amino acids long. CDR1 MGHDK and CDR2 SYGVNS come from the germline V gene. Between the trimmed V and J ends, which lost 7 bases and 5 bases, there was a span of 14 bases. The CDR3 loop reads CASIGQGFTGELFF. The CDR3 bases are TGTGCCAGCATCGGGCAGGGGTTTACCGGGGAGCTGTTTTTT. The whole variable domain, remainder taken from reference TRBV25-1 and TRBJ2-2, is EADIYQTPRYLVIGTGKKITLECSQTMGHDKMYWYQQDPGMELHLIHYSYGVNSTEKGDLSSESTVSRIRTEHFPLTLESARPSHTSQYLCASIGQGFTGELFFGEGSRLTVL.

A note on this clonotype: This sequence may be a read error, since a much larger clone differs from it by one base. The chain combines TRBV5-1 with TRBJ2-1, with D possibly TRBD2 on 7 matching bases. TRBJ2-7 explains the end of the DNA better; the J call may be wrong. Germline CDR1 is SGHRS and CDR2 is YFSETQ. The CDR3 totals 16 residues. The CDR3: CASSLIGGGAYNEQYF. The CDR3 DNA sequence: TGCGCCAGCAGCTTGATCGGAGGGGGGGCCTACAATGAGCAGTACTTC.

This clonotype was detected only once. A much larger clone differs by one base, so this may be a read error. The chain links TRBV24-1 to TRBJ2-3, with D possibly TRBD2 on 6 matching bases. Germline CDR1 KGHDR, CDR2 SFDVKD. The V end lost 1 base, the J end lost 10 bases, and 20 bases lay between the germline ends. This CDR3 contains 16 residues. CDR3 coding DNA: TGTGCCACCAGTGATTTATCGGGAGAGGGTAAAAATGCGCAGTATTTT. This gives the protein CATSDLSGEGKNAQYF.

Remarks on this clonotype: This could be a read error, since a much larger clone is one nucleotide away. The V and J genes are TRBV12-3 or TRBV12-4 and TRBJ1-2; D is unresolved. This CDR3 is 14 amino acids long. The V end lost 5 bases, the J end lost 4 bases, and 14 bases lay between the germline ends. The DNA for the CDR3 is TGTGCCAGCAGTCCCGGAGGTGACCGCTATGGCTACACCTTC. This gives the protein CASSPGGDRYGYTF.

The sample holds a few counts of this clonotype. A much larger clonotype is one base distant, so this may be a read error. The chain joins TRBV7-2 to TRBJ2-5; no definite D call. The CDR3 extends over 14 amino acids. CDR1 SGHTA and CDR2 FQGNSA come from the germline V gene. V was shortened by 5 bases and J by 1 base, with 11 bases between the two germline ends. The CDR3 nucleotides are TGTGCCAGCAGCCCCAAAGGGATCCAAGAGACCCAGTACTTC. Its translation: CASSPKGIQETQYF.

This clonotype was seen many times. CDR3 protein: CASTRGRGSGANVLTF. The CDR3 DNA is TGTGCCAGCACCCGGGGGCGGGGCTCTGGGGCCAACGTCCTGACTTTC. The chain carries TRBV12-3 or TRBV12-4 and TRBJ2-6; D tentatively fits TRBD1 or TRBD2 (6 bases each). V was shortened by 7 bases and J by 0 bases, with 13 bases between the two germline ends. This CDR3 comprises 16 residues.

This clonotype has at least ten counts. This chain uses TRBV11-2 with TRBJ2-1; D tentatively reads TRBD1 or TRBD2 (5 bases each). V was trimmed by 5 bases and J by 1 base, leaving 15 bases between them. The germline V gene encodes CDR1 SGHAT and CDR2 FQNNGV. The CDR3 contains 16 residues. CDR3 region: CASSLPFWGSYNEQFF. CDR3 sequence (DNA): TGTGCCAGCAGCCTCCCCTTTTGGGGGTCCTACAATGAGCAGTTCTTC. Together with reference TRBV11-2 and TRBJ2-1, the CDR3 gives the full variable domain: EAGVAQSPRYKIIEKRQSVAFWCNPISGHATLYWYQQILGQGPKLLIQFQNNGVVDDSQLPKDRFSAERLKGVDSTLKIQPAKLEDSAVYLCASSLPFWGSYNEQFFGPGTRLTVL.

This clonotype was counted only a few times. Compared with germline, one end of the junction differs, possibly owing to a read error. V is TRBV12-3 or TRBV12-4 and J is TRBJ2-2; TRBD2 aligns across 9 bases. The CDR3 totals 17 residues. The CDR3 sequence: CASSFLRLAGNPGELFF. The CDR3 DNA follows: TGTGCCAGCAGTTTCTTGCGGCTAGCGGGGAACCCCGGGGAGCTGTTTTTT.